This is a list of T cell receptor beta chains from one sample in a study of T cells in Graves' hyperthyroidism and ophthalmopathy. From the multiplex PCR reads, TCRdb called clonotypes with MiXCR, one entry per CDR3 protein. This table holds about 520,000 distinct CDR3 sequences, roughly 25% found once. What was sequenced was blood. These receptors were collected from a woman aged 25 to 39 with Graves' ophthalmopathy. CDR3s include the opening cysteine and the closing phenylalanine or tryptophan. The D gene is left open where the match is weak. Some rows mark clone size as missing; the rest say once, few, many or name a class of expanded clone.

size: many; D: .; J: TRBJ2-2; V: TRBV28; CDR3: CASSFRNTGELFF; DNA: TGTGCCAGCAGTTTCCGGAACACCGGGGAGCTGTTTTTT
size: many; D: .; J: TRBJ1-1; V: TRBV15; CDR3: CATSRESLENTEAFF; DNA: TGTGCCACCAGCAGAGAGTCGTTAGAGAACACTGAAGCTTTCTTT
size: .; D: .; J: TRBJ1-1; V: TRBV4-1; CDR3: CASSQDVGGRTEAFF; DNA: TGCGCCAGCAGCCAAGACGTCGGGGGAAGGACTGAAGCTTTCTTT
size: many; D: .; J: TRBJ1-1; V: TRBV2; CDR3: CASSAENTEAFF; DNA: TGTGCCAGCAGTGCAGAGAACACTGAAGCTTTCTTT
size: .; D: TRBD1; J: TRBJ1-5; V: TRBV18; CDR3: CASSPGTGGMGQPQHF; DNA: TGTGCCAGCTCACCAGGGACAGGGGGCATGGGTCAGCCCCAGCATTTT
size: many; D: .; J: TRBJ1-1; V: TRBV9; CDR3: CASNGGQVGTEAFF; DNA: TGTGCCAGCAACGGAGGTCAGGTGGGCACTGAAGCTTTCTTT
size: .; D: .; J: TRBJ1-1; V: TRBV28; CDR3: CASNKQVAGGEAFF; DNA: TGTGCCAGCAACAAACAGGTAGCTGGTGGAGAAGCTTTCTTT
size: many; D: .; J: TRBJ1-1; V: TRBV20-1; CDR3: CSAKQGQVNTEAFF; DNA: TGCAGTGCCAAACAGGGACAAGTGAACACTGAAGCTTTCTTT
size: many; D: .; J: TRBJ1-2; V: TRBV10-3; CDR3: CAISEWTREGNGYTF; DNA: TGTGCCATCAGTGAGTGGACCAGGGAAGGGAATGGCTACACCTTC
size: many; D: .; J: TRBJ1-1; V: TRBV28; CDR3: CASSLNPLGTEAFF; DNA: TGTGCCAGCAGTTTGAACCCCCTAGGCACTGAAGCTTTCTTT
size: few; D: TRBD2; J: TRBJ2-7; V: TRBV7-2; CDR3: CASSGTTSGPYEQYF; DNA: TGTGCCAGCAGCGGAACGACTAGCGGCCCCTACGAGCAGTACTTC
size: many; D: TRBD1; J: TRBJ2-7; V: TRBV6-2/TRBV6-3; CDR3: CASSYRRTGGPSEQYF; DNA: TGTGCCAGCAGTTACCGCCGGACAGGGGGCCCCTCCGAGCAGTACTTC
size: few; D: .; J: TRBJ2-7; V: TRBV6-1; CDR3: CASSGLFAASYEQYF; DNA: TGTGCCAGCAGTGGATTGTTTGCGGCCTCCTACGAGCAGTACTTC
size: many; D: .; J: TRBJ2-7; V: TRBV6-5; CDR3: CASSYERAYEQYF; DNA: TGTGCCAGCAGTTACGAGCGGGCCTACGAGCAGTACTTC
size: .; D: .; J: TRBJ1-1; V: TRBV4-1; CDR3: CASSPAGRDTEAFF; DNA: TGCGCCAGCAGTCCTGCAGGGCGGGACACTGAAGCTTTCTTT
size: many; D: TRBD1; J: TRBJ2-7; V: TRBV15; CDR3: CATSRGGPGQTSYEQYF; DNA: TGTGCCACCAGCAGAGGAGGGCCGGGACAGACTTCCTACGAGCAGTACTTC
size: .; D: .; J: TRBJ1-2; V: TRBV5-1; CDR3: CASSFGQDDGYTF; DNA: TGCGCCAGCAGCTTCGGCCAGGACGATGGCTACACCTTC
size: .; D: TRBD1; J: TRBJ1-2; V: TRBV5-1; CDR3: CASSFEGGGGGYTF; DNA: TGCGCCAGCAGCTTTGAGGGAGGGGGCGGCGGCTACACCTTC
size: .; D: .; J: TRBJ1-2; V: TRBV5-5; CDR3: CASSSVEAYGYTF; DNA: TGTGCCAGCAGCTCTGTGGAGGCCTATGGCTACACCTTC
size: many; D: .; J: TRBJ2-3; V: TRBV6-5; CDR3: CASYSASTSTDTQYF; DNA: TGTGCCAGCTACTCCGCATCAACTAGCACAGATACGCAGTATTTT
size: .; D: .; J: TRBJ2-5; V: TRBV6-1; CDR3: CASRFGTHGPIQETQYF; DNA: TGTGCCAGCAGATTCGGAACGCACGGGCCGATACAAGAGACCCAGTACTTC
size: many; D: .; J: TRBJ2-5; V: TRBV12-5; CDR3: CASGLSPGETQYF; DNA: TGTGCTAGTGGTTTGTCCCCCGGGGAGACCCAGTACTTC
size: many; D: TRBD1; J: TRBJ1-2; V: TRBV20-1; CDR3: CSAREGGTGGYGYTF; DNA: TGCAGTGCTAGAGAAGGGGGTACAGGGGGCTATGGCTACACCTTC
size: many; D: .; J: TRBJ2-7; V: TRBV5-1; CDR3: CASSVPDSYEQYF; DNA: TGCGCCAGCTCCGTGCCTGACTCCTACGAGCAGTACTTC